One and the same sample provided the 27 T cell receptor beta chains below, sequenced in a study of control samples from healthy donors and cancer patients. The table came from immunoSEQ multiplex PCR; TCRdb's copy has only in-frame clones and leaves some out. The data contain 400,000 to 450,000 clones, 75% to 95% of them singletons. Sequencing was performed on PBMCs. The origin of the receptors is a man in his forties or fifties with head and neck cancer.

This sequence joins TRBV7-2 and TRBJ2-7; D is tentatively TRBD1 or TRBD2 (5 bases each). V was trimmed by 5 bases and J by 0 bases, leaving 17 bases between them. The CDR3 is 16 amino acids. CDR1 SGHTA and CDR2 FQGNSA come from the germline V gene. The CDR3 sequence is CASSPDGASSSYEQYF. CDR3 bases: TGTGCCAGCAGCCCAGACGGGGCCTCCAGCTCCTACGAGCAGTACTTC.

The chain uses TRBV28 and TRBJ2-7, with TRBD2 matching 7 bases. V shed 7 bases, J shed 4 bases, and the junction held 10 bases outside the gene matches. Germline V gives CDR1 MDHEN, CDR2 SYDVKM. The CDR3 loop spans 14 amino acids. CDR3 region: CASIKAGRTYEQYF. For the CDR3, the DNA is TGTGCCAGCATTAAAGCGGGGAGGACATACGAGCAGTACTTC.

V gene TRBV19 combines with J gene TRBJ1-5; no clear D. Germline V gene data show CDR1 as LNHDA and CDR2 as SQIVND (reference sequence). Trimming left V 6 bases short and J 5 bases short, with 14 bases between. The CDR3 runs 14 residues. CDR3 coding DNA: TGTGCCAGTAGCCATCTCGCAGGAGATCAGCCCCAGCATTTT. This encodes CASSHLAGDQPQHF.

The CDR3 DNA is TGTGCCAGCTCACCAAGGAATTGGGAGGGCGGCTCCTACAATGAGCAGTTCTTC. This sequence encodes CASSPRNWEGGSYNEQFF. The chain couples TRBV18 to TRBJ2-1, with 7 bases lining up with TRBD2. V lost 2 bases to trimming and J lost 0 bases; unmatched junction nucleotides: 10. This CDR3 contains 18 residues. CDR1 and CDR2 (germline): KGHSH, LQKENI.

The sample holds one count of this clone. The chain couples TRBV6-5 to TRBJ2-7, with no clear D. The germline V and J ends were trimmed by 8 bases and 2 bases, with 13 bases remaining between them. The CDR3 has 13 amino acids. Germline V gene data show CDR1 as MNHEY and CDR2 as SVGAGI. CDR3: CASVPSGPYEQYF. The CDR3 coding sequence is TGTGCCAGCGTACCTTCAGGTCCCTACGAGCAGTACTTC.

The rearrangement uses TRBV7-2 and TRBJ2-2, with TRBD1 matching 8 bases. J lost 6 bases, V lost 7 bases, and 19 bases had no gene match. The CDR3 totals 18 residues. Germline V gives CDR1 SGHTA, CDR2 FQGNSA. The CDR3 coding sequence is TGTGCCAGCACCAGGGCGGCTGAGGGACAGGAGATCTCCGGGGAGCTGTTTTTT. This sequence encodes CASTRAAEGQEISGELFF. The complete variable domain, with remaining parts taken from reference TRBV7-2 and TRBJ2-2, reads GAGVSQSPSNKVTEKGKDVELRCDPISGHTALYWYRQSLGQGLEFLIYFQGNSAPDKSGLPSDRFSAERTGGSVSTLTIQRTQQEDSAVYLCASTRAAEGQEISGELFFGEGSRLTVL.

The chain has TRBV19 and TRBJ2-3; 9 nucleotides align to TRBD2. This CDR3 has 17 amino acids. Trimming cost V 8 bases and J 1 base; bases outside gene matches: 13. In germline, CDR1 is LNHDA, CDR2 SQIVND (reference sequence). For the CDR3, the DNA is TGTGCCAGTGCCCTTGGGGCTAGCGGGGTTCGCACAGATACGCAGTATTTT. The encoded protein is CASALGASGVRTDTQYF.

The J gene is TRBJ2-1, the V gene TRBV6-5; D is unclear. Germline CDR1 MNHEY, CDR2 SVGAGI. This CDR3 spans 13 amino acids. Trimming stripped 6 bases from V and 3 bases from J, with 9 bases between. This CDR3 reads CASSPPYYNEQFF. CDR3 sequence (DNA): TGTGCCAGCAGCCCCCCGTACTACAATGAGCAGTTCTTC.

This clone was picked up one time. CDR3 residues: CASSAPTGLLEKLFF. CDR3 DNA: TGTGCCAGCAGCGCACCGACAGGGTTACTTGAAAAACTGTTTTTT. The rearrangement joins TRBV6-2 or TRBV6-3 to TRBJ1-4, with 7 bases lining up with TRBD1. The CDR3 sequence is 15 residues long. The germline V gene encodes CDR1 MNHEY and CDR2 SVGEGT. With 6 bases clipped from V and 7 bases from J, the junction kept 11 bases outside the gene matches.

The count of this clone is one. The CDR3 spells CASSPGQAYQPQHF. The CDR3 bases are TGTGCCAGCAGTCCGGGACAGGCATATCAGCCCCAGCATTTT. V is TRBV27 and J is TRBJ1-5; 8 bases map to TRBD1. The CDR3 length is 14 residues. With 5 bases clipped from V and 5 bases from J, the junction kept 5 bases outside the gene matches. Germline CDR1 is MNHEY and CDR2 is SMNVEV (reference sequence).

The chain employs TRBV7-9 and TRBJ1-3; D is unresolved. The germline gives CDR1 SEHNR, CDR2 FQNEAQ (reference sequence). V was pared by 6 bases and J by 0 bases, with 6 bases between. The CDR3 runs 13 residues. The CDR3 sequence is CASRGSSGNTIYF. The CDR3 DNA reads as TGTGCCAGCAGAGGAAGCTCTGGAAACACCATATATTTT.

The chain employs TRBV4-3 and TRBJ2-3; TRBD2 matches 8 bases. Germline CDR1 LGHNA, CDR2 YSLEER. J gave up 0 bases and V 2 bases, and 4 bases lay outside the gene matches. The CDR3 is made up of 16 amino acids. In DNA, the CDR3 is TGCGCCAGCAGCCAATACGGGGGGGCTAGCACAGATACGCAGTATTTT. Protein sequence: CASSQYGGASTDTQYF.

J is TRBJ1-5 and V is TRBV2, with 8 positions matching TRBD1. V shed 4 bases, J shed 6 bases, and the junction held 5 bases outside the gene matches. This CDR3 spans 14 amino acids. Per the germline V gene, CDR1 is SNHLY and CDR2 is FYNNEI. CDR3 amino acids: CASSATGGRQPQHF. In DNA form, the CDR3 reads TGTGCCAGCAGTGCCACAGGGGGGCGTCAGCCCCAGCATTTT.

V and J are TRBV29-1 and TRBJ1-1; TRBD1 matches at 7 bases. The germline CDR1 and CDR2 sequences are SQVTM and ANQGSEA. This CDR3 is 12 amino acids long. J gave up 4 bases and V 5 bases, and 4 bases lay outside the gene matches. The CDR3 loop reads CSVLQGSTEAFF. CDR3 DNA sequence: TGCAGCGTTTTACAGGGGAGCACTGAAGCTTTCTTT.

The chain combines TRBV28 with TRBJ2-1; the match to TRBD1 covers 8 bases. CDR3 length: 15 amino acids. CDR1 and CDR2 (germline): MDHEN, SYDVKM. The V and J ends lost 7 bases and 3 bases, in that order; junction bases with no gene match: 8. CDR3 nucleotide sequence: TGTGCCAGCACAACCCTGGGGACAGGCTACAATGAGCAGTTCTTC. Protein product: CASTTLGTGYNEQFF. The variable domain in full, completed from reference TRBV28 and TRBJ2-1, reads DVKVTQSSRYLVKRTGEKVFLECVQDMDHENMFWYRQDPGLGLRLIYFSYDVKMKEKGDIPEGYSVSREKKERFSLILESASTNQTSMYLCASTTLGTGYNEQFFGPGTRLTVL.

V gene TRBV7-2 combines with J gene TRBJ2-2; D gene uncertain. The germline V gene encodes CDR1 SGHTA and CDR2 FQGNSA. The CDR3 consists of 15 residues. Trimming shortened V by 2 bases and J by 5 bases, and 12 bases separated the two germline ends. CDR3: CASSLFDPVTGELFF. DNA for the CDR3: TGTGCCAGCAGCTTATTTGACCCAGTGACCGGGGAGCTGTTTTTT.

CDR3 in amino acids: CASSLRGGLAEAFF. Here the CDR3 DNA reads TGCGCCAGCAGCTTGAGGGGGGGGTTAGCTGAAGCTTTCTTT. The chain uses TRBV4-1 and TRBJ1-1; possible D gene TRBD1, 6 bases. Germline V gene sequence: CDR1 MGHRA, CDR2 YSYEKL. Deletions cut 5 bases from V and 6 bases from J, with 16 bases between. The CDR3 is made up of 14 amino acids.

The chain uses TRBV4-1 and TRBJ2-1; D might be TRBD1 (5 bases). Trimming cost V 3 bases and J 6 bases, with 9 bases left between them. This CDR3 comprises 13 residues. The germline CDR1 and CDR2 sequences are MGHRA and YSYEKL. The CDR3: CASSQGQPNEQFF. The CDR3 DNA follows: TGCGCCAGCAGCCAGGGGCAGCCCAATGAGCAGTTCTTC.

The chain couples TRBV7-2 to TRBJ1-2; D is undetermined. The CDR3 sequence is 17 residues long. The V and J ends lost 1 base and 0 bases respectively, with 15 bases between them. Germline loops: CDR1 SGHTA, CDR2 FQGNSA. CDR3 nucleotides: TGTGCCAGCAGCTTAGACGCGATACTCCTAGCTAACTATGGCTACACCTTC. Its protein is CASSLDAILLANYGYTF.

The J gene is TRBJ2-7, the V gene TRBV18; D perhaps matches TRBD2 (6 bases). The germline V gene has CDR1 KGHSH and CDR2 LQKENI. The CDR3 covers 13 residues. The V and J ends lost 10 bases and 3 bases respectively, with 16 bases between them. The CDR3 nucleotides are TGTGCCACCGCCGGGAGTCAGCTCTACGAGCAGTACTTC. It translates to CATAGSQLYEQYF.

The chain has TRBV6-5 and TRBJ2-7, with TRBD1 matching 7 bases. Trimming cost V 6 bases and J 6 bases; bases outside gene matches: 8. The CDR3 consists of 13 residues. Germline CDR1 and CDR2: MNHEY and SVGAGI. CDR3 bases: TGTGCCAGCAGCCGAGGACAGGTCGGCGAGCAGTACTTC. It codes for CASSRGQVGEQYF.

The gene calls are TRBV3-1 (or the pseudogene TRBV3-2) and TRBJ2-2; 10 positions agree with TRBD2. This CDR3 is built from 16 residues. With 1 base clipped from V and 6 bases from J, the junction kept 5 bases outside the gene matches. Germline V lookup: CDR1 LGHDT, CDR2 YNNKEL (reference sequence). The CDR3 loop is CASSQGLAGGSGELFF. CDR3 nucleotide sequence: TGTGCCAGCAGCCAAGGTTTAGCGGGAGGTTCCGGGGAGCTGTTTTTT.

The chain links TRBV7-8 to TRBJ1-4; D gene ambiguous. Trimming cost V 1 base and J 8 bases, with 29 bases left between them. The CDR3 sequence is 20 residues long. The germline V gene encodes CDR1 SGHVS and CDR2 FQNEAQ. The CDR3 reads CASSLGLGAQRLKVGEKLFF. The CDR3 DNA is TGTGCCAGCAGCTTAGGTTTAGGCGCTCAGAGACTCAAAGTAGGCGAAAAACTGTTTTTT.

The V gene is TRBV29-1, the J gene TRBJ1-4, with no clear D. CDR3 length: 13 amino acids. Germline lookup yields CDR1 SQVTM and CDR2 ANQGSEA. V shed 7 bases and J shed 6 bases, with 15 bases lying between them. CDR3 DNA sequence: TGCAGCGCCGCGCAAATCGCGGATGAAAAACTGTTTTTT. Translated: CSAAQIADEKLFF.

The chain uses TRBV6-5 and TRBJ1-2, with 7 bases identical to TRBD1. V trimming: 6 bases; J trimming: 1 base; junction bases outside the gene matches: 8. The length of the CDR3 is 15 residues. Germline CDR1 MNHEY, CDR2 SVGAGI. CDR3 in amino acids: CASSPRGQLNYGYTF. For the CDR3, the DNA is TGTGCCAGCAGCCCGAGGGGACAGCTTAACTATGGCTACACCTTC.

The chain uses TRBV5-1 and TRBJ2-5; D assignment may be TRBD1 or TRBD2 (5 bases each). Between the trimmed V and J ends, which lost 3 bases and 3 bases, there was a span of 9 bases. The CDR3 contains 13 residues. Germline V gene sequence: CDR1 SGHRS, CDR2 YFSETQ. In DNA form, the CDR3 reads TGCGCCAGCAGCTCCGGGGCTGAAGAGACCCAGTACTTC. This codes for CASSSGAEETQYF.

The gene calls are TRBV2 and TRBJ2-1, with unresolved D. This CDR3 contains 13 residues. Germline CDR1 reads SNHLY; CDR2 reads FYNNEI. Deletions cut 8 bases from V and 5 bases from J, with 13 bases between. The CDR3 coding sequence is TGTGCCAGCCAACTGGCTAACCACAATGAGCAGTTCTTC. This codes for CASQLANHNEQFF.